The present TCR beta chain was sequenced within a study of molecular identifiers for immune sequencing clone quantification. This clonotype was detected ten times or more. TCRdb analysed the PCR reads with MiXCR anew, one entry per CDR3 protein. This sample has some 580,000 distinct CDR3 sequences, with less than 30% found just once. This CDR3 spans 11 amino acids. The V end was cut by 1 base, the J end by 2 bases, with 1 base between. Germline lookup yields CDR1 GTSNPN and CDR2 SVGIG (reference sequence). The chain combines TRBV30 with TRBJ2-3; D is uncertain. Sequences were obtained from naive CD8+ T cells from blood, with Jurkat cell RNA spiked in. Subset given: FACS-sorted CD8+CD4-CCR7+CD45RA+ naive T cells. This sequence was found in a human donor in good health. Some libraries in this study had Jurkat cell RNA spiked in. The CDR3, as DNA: TGTGCCTGGAGTGACACAGATACGCAGTATTTT. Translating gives CAWSDTDTQYF.